The 14 T cell receptor beta chains listed next were all sequenced from one sample in a study of blood T cell repertoires in COVID-19. Repertoires were generated with immunoSEQ multiplex PCR, while TCRdb's copy carries only in-frame clones and drops some. The data contain more than 200,000 clones, around nine tenths of them seen just once; the ten biggest clones take up about 2.1%. Sequenced material: peripheral blood. The source of these receptors is a woman aged 40 to 55 who had recovered from COVID-19.

The rearrangement links TRBV6-5 to TRBJ1-1, with 8 bases that match TRBD1. The CDR3 consists of 13 residues. The trim removed 6 bases at V and 6 bases at J, leaving 6 bases unmatched. CDR1 is MNHEY, CDR2 SVGAGI, per germline. The CDR3 spells CASRVSGGPEAFF. Written as DNA, the CDR3 is TGTGCCAGCAGAGTTTCAGGGGGCCCTGAAGCTTTCTTT.

The chain couples TRBV14 to TRBJ2-1, with TRBD2 identical over 14 bases. The CDR3 length is 18 residues. V trimming: 5 bases; J trimming: 6 bases; junction bases outside the gene matches: 12. Germline V gives CDR1 SGHDN, CDR2 FVKESK. CDR3 in amino acids: CASSESWGLAGDSNEQFF. DNA of the CDR3: TGTGCCAGCAGCGAATCGTGGGGACTAGCGGGAGACTCCAATGAGCAGTTCTTC.

J is TRBJ1-4 and V is TRBV6-6; a weak D match, TRBD1 (5 bases). The CDR3 has 15 amino acids. Trimming removed 2 bases at V and 7 bases at J, with 14 bases between. From germline, CDR1 is MNHNY and CDR2 SVGAGI (reference sequence). The CDR3 loop reads CASSYGGGVSEKLFF. In DNA, the CDR3 is TGTGCCAGCAGTTACGGCGGGGGAGTGAGTGAAAAACTGTTTTTT.

The chain couples TRBV19 to TRBJ1-2, with TRBD1 matching 8 bases. The germline gives CDR1 LNHDA, CDR2 SQIVND (reference sequence). This CDR3 has 15 amino acids. Trimming took 5 bases from V and 1 from J; bases not matched to a gene: 6. The CDR3 sequence: CASSPGTGFNYGYTF. CDR3 sequence (DNA): TGTGCCAGTAGTCCGGGGACAGGTTTTAACTATGGCTACACCTTC.

The genes are TRBV11-3 and TRBJ1-2; 7 nucleotides agree with TRBD1. This CDR3 region has 16 residues. The ends lost 2 bases at V and 1 base at J; junction bases unmatched: 7. Germline V gives CDR1 SGHNT, CDR2 YENEEA. CDR3 in amino acids: CASSLTGTDFNYGYTF. The DNA for the CDR3 is TGTGCCAGCAGCTTAACCGGGACAGACTTTAACTATGGCTACACCTTC.

The chain combines TRBV2 with TRBJ2-1, with 10 bases that match TRBD2. The germline V gene encodes CDR1 SNHLY and CDR2 FYNNEI. The trim removed 2 bases at V and 8 bases at J, leaving 6 bases unmatched. CDR3 size: 15 residues. The CDR3 DNA reads as TGTGCCAGCAGTGAATCCCTAGCGGGAGTATATGAGCAGTTCTTC. It translates to CASSESLAGVYEQFF.

The genes are TRBV5-8 and TRBJ2-1; the D is unclear. The CDR3 consists of 13 residues. CDR1 SGHTS and CDR2 YDEGEE come from the germline V gene. V was trimmed by 0 bases and J by 4 bases, leaving 5 bases between them. The CDR3 coding sequence is TGTGCCAGCAGCTTGGGTCAATACAATGAGCAGTTCTTC. Its protein product is CASSLGQYNEQFF. Complete variable domain (other parts from reference TRBV5-8 and TRBJ2-1): EAGVTQSPTHLIKTRGQQATLRCSPISGHTSVYWYQQALGLGLQFLLWYDEGEERNRGNFPPRFSGRQFPNYSSELNVNALELEDSALYLCASSLGQYNEQFFGPGTRLTVL.

The chain combines TRBV19 with TRBJ1-4, with unresolved D. Trimming cost V 7 bases and J 0 bases, with 15 bases left between them. The germline gives CDR1 LNHDA, CDR2 SQIVND (reference sequence). The CDR3 is 16 residues long. In DNA, the CDR3 is TGTGCCAGTAATGGCGGGTACAGAGCAACTAATGAAAAACTGTTTTTT. This sequence encodes CASNGGYRATNEKLFF. The whole variable domain, remainder taken from reference TRBV19 and TRBJ1-4, is DGGITQSPKYLFRKEGQNVTLSCEQNLNHDAMYWYRQDPGQGLRLIYYSQIVNDFQKGDIAEGYSVSREKKESFPLTVTSAQKNPTAFYLCASNGGYRATNEKLFFGSGTQLSVL.

The chain is built from TRBV12-3 or TRBV12-4 and TRBJ2-5; 9 bases map to TRBD1. V gave up 6 bases and J gave up 1 base; unmatched junction bases: 0. The CDR3 spans 13 residues. CDR3 residues: CASRDRGQETQYF. The CDR3 nucleotides read TGTGCCAGCAGGGACAGGGGCCAAGAGACCCAGTACTTC.

This clone has just one count. The chain has TRBV27 and TRBJ1-6; the D is unclear. CDR3 length equals 17 residues. Germline V CDR1 and CDR2: MNHEY, SMNVEV (reference sequence). V was shortened by 0 bases and J by 4 bases, with 13 bases between the two germline ends. The CDR3 is CASSLSPNPGYNSPLHF. Here the CDR3 DNA reads TGTGCCAGCAGTTTATCCCCCAACCCCGGGTATAATTCACCCCTCCACTTT.

The gene calls are TRBV5-6 and TRBJ2-7; the match to TRBD2 covers 12 bases. Germline-derived CDR1 and CDR2 are SGHDT and YYEEEE. This CDR3 comprises 15 residues. J gave up 9 bases and V 5 bases, and 12 bases lay outside the gene matches. The CDR3 sequence is CASSGRASGRDAQYF. The CDR3, as DNA: TGTGCCAGCAGTGGGAGGGCTAGCGGGAGGGACGCGCAGTACTTC.

This chain links TRBV11-3 with TRBJ2-4; D is undetermined. CDR1 SGHNT and CDR2 YENEEA come from the germline V gene. The CDR3 length is 17 residues. V was pared by 4 bases and J by 2 bases, with 18 bases between. The CDR3 reads CASSSKVAFRTKNIQYF. The CDR3, as DNA: TGTGCCAGCAGCTCCAAAGTGGCTTTCAGAACCAAAAACATTCAGTACTTC.

This chain uses TRBV7-2 with TRBJ2-7; no reliable D call. Germline V gene sequence: CDR1 SGHTA, CDR2 FQGNSA. The CDR3 is 14 residues long. Between the trimmed V and J ends, which lost 4 bases and 4 bases, there was a span of 14 bases. Written as DNA, the CDR3 is TGTGCCAGCAGCTCCCAAAGCGTCCGATACGAGCAGTACTTC. This encodes CASSSQSVRYEQYF.

This clone was detected once. The CDR3 does not close with the conserved phenylalanine or tryptophan, likely indicating a read error. It is unclear where the CDR3 begins or ends on the DNA, so no DNA is shown, and the CDR3 is as TCRdb lists it. The chain recombines TRBV6-1 with TRBJ1-1. Counting both end residues, the CDR3 totals 11 amino acids. Looked up from germline, CDR1 is MNHNS and CDR2 is SASEGT. CDR3: CASSEYQRAVV.